Here is one TCR beta chain with its context. Its specificity is unknown. Treatment denoted: over 15 received Ad26.COV2.S at low or high dose, single or two shots; about five received placebo; per-sample allocation not given. The samples were gathered on day 63 after the first injection of vaccine or placebo. The donor's status was that of an adult aged 18-55 years in Boston. V gave up 4 bases and J gave up 3 bases, with 2 bases separating them. Germline assignment: CDR1 KGHDR and CDR2 SFDVKD. The CDR3 totals 11 residues. Some clones are missing from TCRdb's copy, which holds only in-frame ones; the method was immunoSEQ multiplex PCR. The sample carries 400,000 or so clones, around 85% recorded once. This record comes from a study of Ad26.COV2.S vaccination and SARS-CoV-2 variants. Study-level information: In the COV1001 trial, the donor was in the Ad26.COV2.S arm.

Study-wide points: Possible underestimation of total T cell responses by the TCR breadth and depth analyses was noted. People who got the vaccine or the placebo had similar non-spike TCR breadth.

The gene calls are TRBV24-1 and TRBJ1-2; D is unclear. The material sequenced was peripheral blood, taken in a trial of Ad26.COV2.S vaccine versus placebo. This TCR was sampled from a person between 18 and 60 years old who received the Ad26.COV2.S COVID-19 vaccine or a placebo. The CDR3 reads CATSEDYGYTF. The CDR3 coding sequence is TGTGCCACCAGTGAGGACTATGGCTACACCTTC.